This passage covers 3 T cell receptor beta chains from one sample sequenced in a study of OX40 agonist ivuxolimab in advanced cancers. Method: immunoSEQ multiplex PCR; TCRdb's copy keeps in-frame clones and lacks some. The sample consists of over 90,000 clones, about nine tenths of them appearing once. The sequences come from CD4+ or CD8+ T cells sorted from blood, collected in a trial of the OX40 agonist ivuxolimab. Receptor source: an adult with an advanced solid tumor such as melanoma, head and neck, liver or kidney cancer.

The J gene is TRBJ2-7, the V gene TRBV5-1, with TRBD2 matching over 10 bases. CDR1 and CDR2 (germline): SGHRS, YFSETQ. After removal of 0 bases from V and 5 bases from J, the junction contained 5 bases not matched to a gene. This CDR3 is built from 15 residues. CDR3 sequence: CASSLVVAGGDEQYF. The DNA of the CDR3 is TGCGCCAGCAGCTTGGTAGTAGCGGGAGGCGACGAGCAGTACTTC.

This rearrangement joins TRBV29-1 to TRBJ1-5; 9 positions match TRBD1. Germline V gives CDR1 SQVTM, CDR2 ANQGSEA. V shed 7 bases and J 1 base; nucleotides not matched to a gene: 8. The length of the CDR3 is 15 residues. As DNA, the CDR3 is TGCAGCGATACAGGGGGCCCCTACAGCAATCAGCCCCAGCATTTT. Its protein is CSDTGGPYSNQPQHF.

J is TRBJ1-2 and V is TRBV7-2, with D tentatively TRBD1 (6 bases). The CDR3 totals 13 residues. V gave up 5 bases and J gave up 5 bases, with 12 bases separating them. Germline V CDR1 and CDR2: SGHTA, FQGNSA. In DNA form, the CDR3 reads TGTGCCAGCAGCCCGGAGGGGGGGTATGGCTACACCTTC. As protein: CASSPEGGYGYTF.